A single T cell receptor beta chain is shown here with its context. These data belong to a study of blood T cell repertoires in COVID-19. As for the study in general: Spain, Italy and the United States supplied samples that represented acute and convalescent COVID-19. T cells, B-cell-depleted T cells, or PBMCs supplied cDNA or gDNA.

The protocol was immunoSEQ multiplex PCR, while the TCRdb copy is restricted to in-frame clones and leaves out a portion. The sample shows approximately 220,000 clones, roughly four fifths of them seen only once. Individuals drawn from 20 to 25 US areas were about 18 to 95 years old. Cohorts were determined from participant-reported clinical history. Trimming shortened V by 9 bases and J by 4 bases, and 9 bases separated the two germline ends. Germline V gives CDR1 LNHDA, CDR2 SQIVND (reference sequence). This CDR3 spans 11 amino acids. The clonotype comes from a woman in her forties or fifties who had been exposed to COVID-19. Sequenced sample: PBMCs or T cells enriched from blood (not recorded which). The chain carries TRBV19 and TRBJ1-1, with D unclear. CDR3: CASGFGTEAFF. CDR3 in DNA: TGTGCCAGCGGGTTTGGCACTGAAGCTTTCTTT. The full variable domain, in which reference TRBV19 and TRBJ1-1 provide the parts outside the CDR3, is DGGITQSPKYLFRKEGQNVTLSCEQNLNHDAMYWYRQDPGQGLRLIYYSQIVNDFQKGDIAEGYSVSREKKESFPLTVTSAQKNPTAFYLCASGFGTEAFFGQGTRLTVV.